Each of the 29 T cell receptor beta chains below was sequenced from the same sample in a study of cytomegalovirus exposure and HLA in healthy donors. It was with 60 Vbeta and 13 Jbeta primers that the PCR ran. TCRdb's copy holds only in-frame clones and misses some; the assay was immunoSEQ multiplex PCR. The table shows around 200,000 clones, with almost 85% occurring only once. Sample: PBMCs. The receptors originated from a woman in her thirties or forties in good health and CMV-seronegative.

This chain uses TRBV7-9 with TRBJ1-2; D uncertain. CDR3 length: 14 residues. Germline V gene lookup returns CDR1 SEHNR and CDR2 FQNEAQ (reference sequence). Trimming pared 3 bases from V and 0 bases from J, leaving 8 bases between. The CDR3 reads CASSFTSANYGYTF. CDR3 DNA sequence: TGTGCCAGCAGCTTCACGTCAGCTAACTATGGCTACACCTTC.

Only a few counts were recorded for this clone. The chain links TRBV5-6 to TRBJ2-6; D not certain. Germline V lookup: CDR1 SGHDT, CDR2 YYEEEE. The V end lost 2 bases, the J end lost 0 bases, and 6 bases lay between the germline ends. CDR3 length: 15 residues. CDR3 loop: CASSFRRSGANVLTF. The CDR3 DNA is TGTGCCAGCAGCTTTCGTCGCTCTGGGGCCAACGTCCTGACTTTC. Supplemented by reference TRBV5-6 and TRBJ2-6, the full variable domain reads DAGVTQSPTHLIKTRGQQVTLRCSPKSGHDTVSWYQQALGQGPQFIFQYYEEEERQRGNFPDRFSGHQFPNYSSELNVNALLLGDSALYLCASSFRRSGANVLTFGAGSRLTVL.

This clone showed up just a few times. The chain is built from TRBV4-3 and TRBJ2-2; D call uncertain. The CDR3 spans 14 residues. CDR1 is LGHNA and CDR2 is YSLEER in the germline V gene. With 0 bases removed from V and 5 bases from J, the gap between germline ends came to 7 bases. The CDR3 sequence: CASSQDKKTGELFF. Here the CDR3 DNA reads TGCGCCAGCAGCCAAGATAAAAAAACCGGGGAGCTGTTTTTT.

This chain connects TRBV5-1 to TRBJ1-4; the match to TRBD1 covers 7 bases. V was clipped by 5 bases and J by 5 bases; unmatched bases: 9. This CDR3 is built from 15 residues. CDR1 is SGHRS and CDR2 is YFSETQ in the germline V gene. The CDR3 spells CASRPQGQTNEKLFF. Written as DNA, the CDR3 is TGCGCCAGCAGACCCCAGGGACAGACGAATGAAAAACTGTTTTTT.

The V call is TRBV29-1, the J call TRBJ2-1, with TRBD1 as a possible D gene (6 bases). CDR1 and CDR2 (germline): SQVTM, ANQGSEA. The V gene lost 7 bases and the J gene lost 3 bases, with 19 bases spanning the gap. The CDR3 consists of 15 residues. CDR3 region: CSAGPQTGLYNEQFF. The CDR3 coding sequence is TGCAGCGCTGGTCCCCAGACAGGTCTCTACAATGAGCAGTTCTTC.

The J gene is TRBJ2-7, the V gene TRBV10-2; 7 nucleotides line up with TRBD1. Germline V gives CDR1 WSHSY, CDR2 SAAADI. This CDR3 has 13 residues. The V and J ends lost 5 bases and 4 bases, in that order; junction bases with no gene match: 5. CDR3 DNA sequence: TGCGCCAGCAGTCCACAGGGGCCGTACGAGCAGTACTTC. Protein sequence: CASSPQGPYEQYF.

This clone was detected a few times. As DNA, the CDR3 is TGCGCCAGCAAGGGGGGAACGGGGGGCCAGAACACTGAAGCTTTCTTT. This sequence encodes CASKGGTGGQNTEAFF. The V call is TRBV5-1, the J call TRBJ1-1, with D possibly being TRBD1 (6 bases). CDR1 and CDR2 from the germline V gene are SGHRS and YFSETQ. The germline V and J ends were trimmed by 6 bases and 1 base, with 19 bases remaining between them. The CDR3 is 16 amino acids. The full variable domain, its missing parts supplied by reference TRBV5-1 and TRBJ1-1, is KAGVTQTPRYLIKTRGQQVTLSCSPISGHRSVSWYQQTPGQGLQFLFEYFSETQRNKGNFPGRFSGRQFSNSRSEMNVSTLELGDSALYLCASKGGTGGQNTEAFFGQGTRLTVV.

The chain employs TRBV7-9 and TRBJ1-3; TRBD1 agrees at 7 bases. The CDR3 contains 15 residues. The germline V gene has CDR1 SEHNR and CDR2 FQNEAQ (reference sequence). With V trimmed by 3 bases and J by 6 bases, 8 bases remained unmatched. This CDR3 is CASSFVTGVKNTIYF. In DNA form, the CDR3 reads TGTGCCAGCAGCTTCGTTACAGGGGTGAAAAACACCATATATTTT. Variable domain in full (rest from reference TRBV7-9 and TRBJ1-3): DTGVSQNPRHKITKRGQNVTFRCDPISEHNRLYWYRQTLGQGPEFLTYFQNEAQLEKSRLLSDRFSAERPKGSFSTLEIQRTEQGDSAMYLCASSFVTGVKNTIYFGEGSWLTVV.

The rearrangement uses TRBV19 and TRBJ1-1; 7 positions agree with TRBD1. The CDR3 covers 15 residues. The germline V gene has CDR1 LNHDA and CDR2 SQIVND (reference sequence). J gave up 1 base and V 4 bases, and 6 bases lay outside the gene matches. The CDR3 DNA sequence: TGTGCCAGTAGTAGGGGGACAGTCGAGAACACTGAAGCTTTCTTT. Protein sequence: CASSRGTVENTEAFF.

The chain uses TRBV30 and TRBJ2-7, with unresolved D. CDR3 size: 12 residues. Trimming cost V 5 bases and J 2 bases, with 10 bases left between them. The germline V gene encodes CDR1 GTSNPN and CDR2 SVGIG (reference sequence). The CDR3 DNA reads TGTGCCTGGGTACGGGTCCCCTACGAGCAGTACTTC. Translation: CAWVRVPYEQYF.

The gene calls are TRBV7-9 and TRBJ1-1; D gene ambiguous. The V gene's germline CDR1 is SEHNR and CDR2 FQNEAQ (reference sequence). There are 15 residues in the CDR3. Trimming removed 2 bases at V and 7 bases at J, with 17 bases between. DNA for the CDR3: TGTGCCAGCAGCTTAACCGCCAGCAGGTGGTTTGAAGCTTTCTTT. Translating gives CASSLTASRWFEAFF.

J is TRBJ2-7 and V is TRBV4-2; 9 nucleotides match TRBD2. The length of the CDR3 is 14 residues. The junction had 2 bases not matched to a gene; V was cut back by 3 bases and J by 2 bases. Germline V CDR1 and CDR2: LGHNA, YNFKEQ. In DNA, the CDR3 is TGTGCCAGCAGCCAGAGCGGGGGGACCTACGAGCAGTACTTC. Translated, it gives CASSQSGGTYEQYF.

The DNA of the CDR3 is TGTGCCAGCAGCGTATCAGGACAGGGGGACCACGAGCAGTACTTC. Protein product: CASSVSGQGDHEQYF. This chain joins TRBV9 and TRBJ2-7; 10 bases fit TRBD1. In germline, CDR1 is SGDLS, CDR2 YYNGEE. The CDR3 consists of 15 residues. V gave up 1 base and J gave up 5 bases; unmatched junction bases: 6.

V usage is TRBV5-6 and J usage is TRBJ2-1; tentatively, D is TRBD2 (6 bases). In germline, CDR1 is SGHDT, CDR2 YYEEEE. V lost 4 bases to trimming and J lost 3 bases, with 17 bases between them. The CDR3 runs 16 residues. CDR3 sequence reads: CASSPRVGGFYNEQFF. The CDR3 DNA reads as TGTGCCAGCAGCCCCAGGGTTGGGGGGTTCTACAATGAGCAGTTCTTC.

The V call is TRBV11-3, the J call TRBJ2-5; 13 positions match TRBD2. This CDR3 spans 15 amino acids. Germline lookup yields CDR1 SGHNT and CDR2 YENEEA. V lost 8 bases, J lost 3 bases, and 6 bases stayed unmatched. The CDR3 coding sequence is TGTGCCAGCTGTAGGACTAGCGGGGGAAAAGAGACCCAGTACTTC. Translated: CASCRTSGGKETQYF.

V and J are TRBV5-1 and TRBJ2-3; 9 positions agree with TRBD1. CDR1 is SGHRS, CDR2 YFSETQ, per germline. The V gene end was trimmed by 4 bases and the J gene end by 6 bases; junction bases not matched to a gene: 6. The CDR3 is made up of 14 amino acids. CDR3 coding DNA: TGCGCCAGCAGCCCGGGACAGGGAGGCGATACGCAGTATTTT. Amino acids: CASSPGQGGDTQYF.

The chain carries TRBV11-2 and TRBJ1-2, with unresolved D. CDR3 length equals 13 residues. Trimming shortened V by 2 bases and J by 4 bases, and 8 bases separated the two germline ends. Germline-derived CDR1 and CDR2 are SGHAT and FQNNGV. The CDR3: CASSLSLLYGYTF. As DNA, the CDR3 is TGTGCCAGCAGCTTAAGCCTTCTCTATGGCTACACCTTC.

The gene calls are TRBV19 and TRBJ2-1, with D possibly matching TRBD1 (5 bases). The CDR3 is made up of 13 amino acids. Trimming left V 4 bases short and J 9 bases short, with 13 bases between. CDR1 and CDR2 (germline): LNHDA, SQIVND (reference sequence). This CDR3 reads CASSNQGASEQFF. The CDR3, as DNA: TGTGCCAGTAGTAATCAGGGTGCGAGTGAGCAGTTCTTC. Complete variable domain (other parts from reference TRBV19 and TRBJ2-1): DGGITQSPKYLFRKEGQNVTLSCEQNLNHDAMYWYRQDPGQGLRLIYYSQIVNDFQKGDIAEGYSVSREKKESFPLTVTSAQKNPTAFYLCASSNQGASEQFFGPGTRLTVL.

V and J are TRBV7-9 and TRBJ2-7; 7 nucleotides match TRBD1. V shed 4 bases and J 7 bases; nucleotides not matched to a gene: 13. Germline CDR1 SEHNR, CDR2 FQNEAQ (reference sequence). The CDR3 loop spans 15 amino acids. DNA of the CDR3: TGTGCCAGCAGCTCTACCACAGGGGTGGCCTTGGAGCAGTACTTC. Translating gives CASSSTTGVALEQYF. Full variable domain (rest looked up from reference TRBV7-9 and TRBJ2-7): DTGVSQNPRHKITKRGQNVTFRCDPISEHNRLYWYRQTLGQGPEFLTYFQNEAQLEKSRLLSDRFSAERPKGSFSTLEIQRTEQGDSAMYLCASSSTTGVALEQYFGPGTRLTVT.

This sequence joins TRBV2 and TRBJ2-5, with D hard to call. The CDR3 is made up of 15 amino acids. CDR1 and CDR2 from the germline V gene are SNHLY and FYNNEI. Between the trimmed V and J ends, which lost 2 bases and 5 bases, there was a span of 15 bases. CDR3 loop: CASSERNPLRETQYF. In DNA, the CDR3 is TGTGCCAGCAGTGAACGGAACCCCTTGCGGGAGACCCAGTACTTC.

This chain connects TRBV11-2 to TRBJ1-1; unclear D gene. The CDR3 is 15 amino acids. Germline CDR1 is SGHAT and CDR2 is FQNNGV. Deletions cut 5 bases from V and 2 bases from J, with 15 bases between. Written as DNA, the CDR3 is TGTGCCAGCAGCCCTATTTGGGGAGGAAACACTGAAGCTTTCTTT. Translated, it gives CASSPIWGGNTEAFF.

This sequence joins TRBV2 and TRBJ1-2; unclear D gene. Trimming removed 3 bases at V and 6 bases at J, with 17 bases between. This CDR3 has 15 residues. The germline gives CDR1 SNHLY, CDR2 FYNNEI. In DNA form, the CDR3 reads TGTGCCAGCAGTGAGGTGCTGGGCCCTCAGCATGGCTACACCTTC. Encoded protein: CASSEVLGPQHGYTF.

The rearrangement joins TRBV7-2 to TRBJ2-2; 10 bases align to TRBD2. Germline assignment: CDR1 SGHTA and CDR2 FQGNSA. Losses at the gene ends were 5 bases for V and 4 bases for J; bases not matched to a gene: 7. The CDR3 is made up of 16 amino acids. The CDR3 DNA is TGTGCCAGCAGCCAGCGGGGGGGCTCGGGCACCGGGGAGCTGTTTTTT. It translates to CASSQRGGSGTGELFF.

This chain uses TRBV6-5 with TRBJ2-3; 7 nucleotides align to TRBD1. This CDR3 region has 16 residues. With V trimmed by 4 bases and J by 4 bases, 11 bases remained unmatched. Germline CDR1 is MNHEY and CDR2 is SVGAGI. CDR3 nucleotide sequence: TGTGCCAGCAGTTTTCCCAGGGGGATGTCCCCAGATACGCAGTATTTT. Translated: CASSFPRGMSPDTQYF.

The chain couples TRBV7-2 to TRBJ2-2; 11 nucleotides match TRBD2. In germline, CDR1 is SGHTA, CDR2 FQGNSA. Trimming at V came to 4 bases and at J to 0 bases, leaving 7 bases not matched to a gene. This CDR3 contains 18 residues. This CDR3 reads CASSSELAGASNTGELFF. CDR3 nucleotides: TGTGCCAGCAGCTCGGAACTAGCGGGGGCTTCGAACACCGGGGAGCTGTTTTTT.

CDR3 residues: CASSLDPQDTQYF. The CDR3 nucleotides read TGTGCCAGCAGCTTAGATCCCCAAGATACGCAGTATTTT. The chain is built from TRBV11-3 and TRBJ2-3, with no clear D. The CDR3 length is 13 residues. Germline CDR1 SGHNT, CDR2 YENEEA. V was cut by 0 bases and J by 5 bases, with 6 bases left in between.

The V gene is TRBV5-8, the J gene TRBJ2-1, with 7 bases aligning to TRBD1. From germline, CDR1 is SGHTS and CDR2 YDEGEE. This CDR3 is 15 amino acids long. Losses at the gene ends were 0 bases for V and 4 bases for J; bases not matched to a gene: 4. CDR3 amino acids: CASSLDRGSYNEQFF. The CDR3 DNA reads TGTGCCAGCAGCTTGGACAGGGGTTCGTACAATGAGCAGTTCTTC.

J is TRBJ1-5 and V is TRBV29-1, with D uncertain. This CDR3 has 13 residues. Trimming stripped 6 bases from V and 4 bases from J, with 13 bases between. CDR1 and CDR2 from the germline V gene are SQVTM and ANQGSEA. Here the CDR3 reads CSVSPGSNQPQHF. CDR3 bases: TGCAGCGTCTCACCGGGGTCTAATCAGCCCCAGCATTTT.

The gene calls are TRBV19 and TRBJ1-1, with TRBD1 matching 7 bases. The trim removed 8 bases at V and 10 bases at J, leaving 16 bases unmatched. CDR3 size: 14 residues. Germline V lookup: CDR1 LNHDA, CDR2 SQIVND (reference sequence). The CDR3 loop reads CASRDSNFERGAFF. CDR3 DNA: TGTGCCAGTCGGGACAGCAATTTCGAAAGGGGAGCTTTCTTT. Complete variable domain (other parts from reference TRBV19 and TRBJ1-1): DGGITQSPKYLFRKEGQNVTLSCEQNLNHDAMYWYRQDPGQGLRLIYYSQIVNDFQKGDIAEGYSVSREKKESFPLTVTSAQKNPTAFYLCASRDSNFERGAFFGQGTRLTVV.